Following are 6 T cell receptor beta chains from one sample sequenced in a study of blood T cell repertoires in COVID-19. Profiled with immunoSEQ multiplex PCR; TCRdb holds only in-frame clones, not every one. This table has about 84,000 clones, 65% to 85% appearing once. Sequencing was performed on peripheral blood. The receptors come from a man older than 75 with active or convalescent COVID-19.

The chain couples TRBV18 to TRBJ2-6, with TRBD2 as a possible D gene (6 bases). Trimming stripped 1 base from V and 0 bases from J, with 19 bases between. CDR1 KGHSH and CDR2 LQKENI come from the germline V gene. The CDR3 has 20 residues. DNA of the CDR3: TGTGCCAGCTCACCACTGGTACGTGGAGGGTCACCCTCTGGGGCCAACGTCCTGACTTTC. Protein product: CASSPLVRGGSPSGANVLTF.

This clone was observed a few times. This chain links TRBV15 with TRBJ1-4; D remains ambiguous. Between the trimmed V and J ends, which lost 0 bases and 5 bases, there was a span of 13 bases. The CDR3 extends over 16 amino acids. The germline V gene encodes CDR1 LNHNV and CDR2 YYDKDF (reference sequence). CDR3 in DNA: TGTGCCACCAGCAGAGATAAGATGGTCGGGAATGAAAAACTGTTTTTT. Translating it yields CATSRDKMVGNEKLFF. Full variable domain (missing parts from reference TRBV15 and TRBJ1-4): DAMVIQNPRYQVTQFGKPVTLSCSQTLNHNVMYWYQQKSSQAPKLLFHYYDKDFNNEADTPDNFQSRRPNTSFCFLDIRSPGLGDTAMYLCATSRDKMVGNEKLFFGSGTQLSVL.

This clone came up a few times. J is TRBJ1-5 and V is TRBV30, with a weak D call TRBD1 (6 bases). V lost 8 bases to trimming and J lost 0 bases, with 11 bases between them. In germline, CDR1 is GTSNPN, CDR2 SVGIG (reference sequence). This CDR3 spans 13 amino acids. CDR3 in DNA: TGTGCCAGTCAACAGGGTAGCAATCAGCCCCAGCATTTT. Residues: CASQQGSNQPQHF.

This clone was seen just once. The V call is TRBV2, the J call TRBJ1-2, with unresolved D. Trimming cost V 4 bases and J 8 bases, with 14 bases left between them. The CDR3 totals 13 residues. Germline lookup yields CDR1 SNHLY and CDR2 FYNNEI. The CDR3 coding sequence is TGTGCCAGCAGTGTGGAGGGAACGAGAGGCTACACCTTC. Encoded protein: CASSVEGTRGYTF.

V and J are TRBV27 and TRBJ2-3, with 8 bases lining up with TRBD2. The length of the CDR3 is 16 residues. The trim removed 4 bases at V and 2 bases at J, leaving 8 bases unmatched. Germline CDR1 MNHEY, CDR2 SMNVEV (reference sequence). For the CDR3, the DNA is TGTGCCAGCAGTTCCGCAGGGCGGGGGGTCACAGATACGCAGTATTTT. Translation gives CASSSAGRGVTDTQYF.

V usage is TRBV28 and J usage is TRBJ1-5; 10 nucleotides agree with TRBD1. Losses at the gene ends were 6 bases for V and 1 base for J; bases not matched to a gene: 12. This CDR3 has 18 amino acids. Germline V gene sequence: CDR1 MDHEN, CDR2 SYDVKM. The CDR3 spells CASSSDRGRRRSNQPQHF. CDR3 bases: TGTGCCAGCAGCTCTGACAGGGGGCGGCGGAGAAGCAATCAGCCCCAGCATTTT.